This passage covers 6 T cell receptor beta chains from one sample sequenced in a study of T cell responses to AZD1222 COVID-19 vaccine. Profiled with immunoSEQ multiplex PCR; TCRdb holds only in-frame clones, not every one. The sample records 120,000 to 150,000 clones, 80% to 90% being singletons. Source: peripheral blood, taken on day 0 of AZD1222 vaccination. Source of these receptors: an adult in good health.

V gene TRBV11-3 combines with J gene TRBJ1-6; D is unclear. CDR1 is SGHNT and CDR2 is YENEEA in the germline V gene. The germline V and J ends were trimmed by 1 base and 9 bases, with 10 bases remaining between them. CDR3 length equals 14 residues. CDR3 protein: CASSLAGRGSPLHF. In DNA form, the CDR3 reads TGTGCCAGCAGCTTAGCCGGGCGGGGTTCACCCCTCCACTTT.

This clone showed up just once. The chain uses TRBV4-3 and TRBJ2-7; D gene unclear. Germline CDR1 LGHNA, CDR2 YSLEER. The CDR3 loop spans 14 amino acids. Trimming removed 4 bases from V and 4 bases from J, with 14 bases in between. CDR3 region: CASSRNLALYEQYF. CDR3 sequence (DNA): TGCGCCAGCAGCCGAAATCTTGCCCTATACGAGCAGTACTTC.

J is TRBJ2-5 and V is TRBV7-2; 9 bases match TRBD1. Trimming took 4 bases from V and 4 from J; bases not matched to a gene: 4. The CDR3 loop spans 14 amino acids. Per germline, CDR1 SGHTA and CDR2 FQGNSA. The CDR3 protein is CASSSNRGRETQYF. Written as DNA, the CDR3 is TGTGCCAGCAGCTCCAACAGGGGGCGAGAGACCCAGTACTTC.

The gene calls are TRBV6-2 or TRBV6-3 and TRBJ2-7; TRBD1 is a possible D gene (6 bases). The CDR3 consists of 15 residues. Trimming cost V 5 bases and J 3 bases, with 17 bases left between them. Germline V lookup: CDR1 MNHEY, CDR2 SVGEGT. This CDR3 reads CASSPGQSGFYEQYF. The DNA for the CDR3 is TGTGCCAGCAGTCCCGGACAGAGCGGATTCTACGAGCAGTACTTC.

The CDR3 DNA reads as TGTGCCATCAGGACCGACAGAGCTAACTATGGCTACACCTTC. It translates to CAIRTDRANYGYTF. The chain carries TRBV10-3 and TRBJ1-2; D perhaps matches TRBD1 (5 bases). The CDR3 runs to 14 residues. The V end lost 6 bases, the J end lost 0 bases, and 11 bases lay between the germline ends. Germline assignment: CDR1 ENHRY and CDR2 SYGVKD.

J is TRBJ1-1 and V is TRBV7-9, with D perhaps matching TRBD1 (5 bases). With 0 bases removed from V and 5 bases from J, the gap between germline ends came to 7 bases. The length of the CDR3 is 13 residues. The germline CDR1 and CDR2 sequences are SEHNR and FQNEAQ (reference sequence). The CDR3 DNA reads as TGTGCCAGCAGCTTAGCGACAGAAACTGAAGCTTTCTTT. This gives the protein CASSLATETEAFF.